A single sample is the source of the 19 T cell receptor beta chains below, sequenced in a study of T cells in women clearing cervical HPV infection. The assay was immunoSEQ multiplex PCR, and TCRdb's table has in-frame clones only and misses some. The listing records some 30,000 clones. The sample was blood buffy coat. All receptors come from a woman aged 18-69 years with a cervical HPV16 infection that either progressed to CIN3+ or cleared (not recorded which).

About this clone itself: With the read ending 3 residues before the CDR3 end, the germline J gene is used to fill in that end. The genes are TRBV6-2 or TRBV6-3 and TRBJ1-1; no definite D call. Trimming left V 6 bases short and J 4 bases short, with 12 bases between. CDR1 is MNHEY and CDR2 is SVGEGT in the germline V gene. The CDR3 extends over 13 amino acids. This CDR3 is CASRIPVGTEAFF. CDR3 DNA, as far as it was read: TGTGCCAGCAGGATTCCCGTCGGCACTGAA.

A word on this clone: Read coverage stops 3 residues before the CDR3 terminus; the germline J gene supplies the remainder. V gene TRBV7-8 combines with J gene TRBJ2-1, with 11 nucleotides matching TRBD2. Losses at the gene ends were 1 base for V and 4 bases for J; bases not matched to a gene: 9. Germline V gene lookup returns CDR1 SGHVS and CDR2 FQNEAQ. The CDR3 loop spans 18 amino acids. CDR3 DNA (partial): TGTGCCAGCAGCTTAGTTGTAGCGGGAGGGAGCCGTTACAATGAG. Translating it yields CASSLVVAGGSRYNE. The whole CDR3 protein reads CASSLVVAGGSRYNEQFF.

Of note for this clone: The read terminates 3 residues before the CDR3 end, so the remaining end is supplied by the germline J gene. The chain joins TRBV6-2 or TRBV6-3 to TRBJ1-2; D is uncertain. Germline V gene sequence: CDR1 MNHEY, CDR2 SVGEGT. The CDR3 has 15 residues. The CDR3 bases that were read are TGTGCCAGCAGAGAGTCCCTCAGGAGTACCTACGAC. It yields the protein CASRESLRSTYD. The whole CDR3 reads CASRESLRSTYDYTF.

Concerning this clone itself: The sequence runs out 3 residues before the end of the CDR3; the remainder is reconstructed from the germline J gene. This chain uses TRBV5-1 with TRBJ1-1; 8 bases match TRBD1. V shed 3 bases, J shed 0 bases, and the junction held 1 base outside the gene matches. The CDR3 is 14 amino acids. Germline V lookup: CDR1 SGHRS, CDR2 YFSETQ. CDR3 in amino acids: CASSSGQVNTEAFF. Incomplete CDR3 DNA: TGCGCCAGCAGCTCGGGACAGGTGAACACTGAA. The variable domain in full, completed from reference TRBV5-1 and TRBJ1-1, reads KAGVTQTPRYLIKTRGQQVTLSCSPISGHRSVSWYQQTPGQGLQFLFEYFSETQRNKGNFPGRFSGRQFSNSRSEMNVSTLELGDSALYLCASSSGQVNTEAFFGQGTRLTVV.

Regarding this clone: The read terminates 3 residues before the CDR3 end, so the remaining end is supplied by the germline J gene. The same CDR3 arises from other DNA sequences in this sample as well. This chain uses TRBV19 with TRBJ1-1; perhaps TRBD1 as D (5 bases). Between the trimmed V and J ends, which lost 8 bases and 5 bases, there was a span of 9 bases. Germline CDR1 is LNHDA and CDR2 is SQIVND (reference sequence). There are 11 residues in the CDR3. This chain's CDR3 is CASYRFTEAFF. Incomplete CDR3 DNA: TGTGCCAGTTACAGGTTTACTGAA.

On this clone itself: Read coverage stops 3 residues before the CDR3 terminus; the germline J gene supplies the remainder. The chain recombines TRBV19 with TRBJ1-1, with D maybe TRBD1 (5 bases). The CDR3 extends over 13 amino acids. The germline CDR1 and CDR2 sequences are LNHDA and SQIVND (reference sequence). The ends were cut back, 8 bases at V and 0 bases at J, with 10 bases in the middle. CDR3 bases read: TGTGCCAGTTCCAGGGTGATGAACACTGAA. Amino acids: CASSRVMNTE. The CDR3 in its entirety is CASSRVMNTEAFF.

Of note for this clone: The read is 3 residues too short to cover the CDR3 end, so that end is filled in from the germline J gene. The rearrangement uses TRBV5-4 and TRBJ1-3; no firm D call. Germline values: CDR1 SGHNT, CDR2 YYREEE (reference sequence). With 1 base removed from V and 4 bases from J, the gap between germline ends came to 3 bases. CDR3 size: 12 residues. The DNA read from the CDR3 is TGTGCCAGCAGCTTGCTGGGAAACACC. Translated, it gives CASSLLGNT. The entire CDR3 is CASSLLGNTIYF.

Concerning this clone itself: The CDR3 end is not reached by the read, which stops 3 residues before it; the germline J gene fills it in. J is TRBJ1-2 and V is TRBV7-2; D possibly corresponds to TRBD1 (5 bases). Germline CDR1 is SGHTA and CDR2 is FQGNSA. This CDR3 contains 13 residues. The sequenced CDR3 bases are TGTGCCAGCAGCTTCAGTGGCAGGGAAGGC. It yields the protein CASSFSGREG. The whole CDR3 protein reads CASSFSGREGYTF.

Of note for this clone: The read falls 3 residues short of the CDR3 end, and the missing part is taken from the germline J gene. The rearrangement links TRBV11-2 to TRBJ1-6; D gene uncertain. There are 14 residues in the CDR3. V lost 1 base to trimming and J lost 7 bases, with 8 bases between them. The germline V gene has CDR1 SGHAT and CDR2 FQNNGV. The sequenced part of the CDR3 DNA is TGTGCCAGCAGCTTAGTTCAGGCGAATTCACCC. It codes for CASSLVQANSP. The CDR3 as a whole reads CASSLVQANSPLHF.

Comment on this clone: A read error may produce the germline difference seen at one junction end. The read halts 3 residues ahead of the CDR3 end, with the missing end drawn from the germline J gene. This rearrangement joins TRBV7-9 to TRBJ2-3; D is perhaps TRBD1 (7 bases). Germline-derived CDR1 and CDR2 are SEHNR and FQNEAQ (reference sequence). The CDR3 is 15 residues long. The CDR3 region is CASSLAVGGTETQYF. Partial CDR3 DNA: TGTGCCAGCAGCTTAGCGGTTGGGGGGACAGAGACG.

CDR3 DNA, as far as it was read: TGTGCCAGCAGCGGAGGAGCGGGGCTGACCTACGAC. Protein: CASSGGAGLTYD. The CDR3 as a whole reads CASSGGAGLTYDYTF. This chain joins TRBV7-6 and TRBJ1-2; the D gene is possibly TRBD1 (5 bases). The CDR3 end lies 3 residues beyond the end of the read and is filled in from the germline J gene. The CDR3 is made up of 15 amino acids. CDR1 and CDR2 from the germline V gene are SGHVS and FNYEAQ.

With respect to this clone: Read sequence stops 3 residues before the CDR3 end, and the germline J gene provides the missing end. The rearrangement links TRBV18 to TRBJ2-3; D remains ambiguous. CDR1 is KGHSH, CDR2 LQKENI, per germline. The V and J ends lost 3 bases and 0 bases respectively, with 7 bases between them. The CDR3 has 14 amino acids. The sequenced CDR3 bases are TGTGCCAGCTCACCGTCCGGGAGCACAGATACG. Translating gives CASSPSGSTDT. The whole CDR3 reads CASSPSGSTDTQYF. Variable domain in full (rest from reference TRBV18 and TRBJ2-3): NAGVMQNPRHLVRRRGQEARLRCSPMKGHSHVYWYRQLPEEGLKFMVYLQKENIIDESGMPKERFSAEFPKEGPSILRIQQVVRGDSAAYFCASSPSGSTDTQYFGPGTRLTVL.

For this clone: The read stops 3 residues short of the end of the CDR3; the missing end is completed from the germline J gene. This sequence joins TRBV7-3 and TRBJ1-2; unclear D gene. Germline CDR1 and CDR2: SGHTA and FQGTGA. CDR3 length equals 15 residues. CDR3 DNA, as far as it was read: TGTGCCAGCAGCTGGACTAGCGGGAGGGCGGATGAC. Encoded protein: CASSWTSGRADD. The CDR3 as a whole reads CASSWTSGRADDYTF.

With respect to this clone: From the germline J gene comes the end of the CDR3, since the read stops 3 residues before it. The chain combines TRBV10-3 with TRBJ2-3; D gene uncertain. The CDR3 spans 15 residues. The V end was cut by 7 bases, the J end by 0 bases, with 14 bases between. From germline, CDR1 is ENHRY and CDR2 SYGVKD. The sequenced CDR3 bases are TGTGCCATCACCAGCAGGAATCTAAGCACAGATACG. It specifies CAITSRNLSTDT. The entire CDR3 reads CAITSRNLSTDTQYF.

As for this clone: Sequencing ends 3 residues short of the CDR3 end; the germline J gene provides the rest. This chain uses TRBV29-1 with TRBJ1-1; TRBD1 matches at 7 bases. The CDR3 spans 11 residues. CDR1 and CDR2 from the germline V gene are SQVTM and ANQGSEA. Incomplete CDR3 DNA: TGCAGCGCTCTAGCGGGACAGTCA. Translating gives CSALAGQS. The complete CDR3 reads CSALAGQSAFF.

Regarding this clone: The read terminates 3 residues ahead of where the CDR3 ends, so the germline J gene completes it. V and J are TRBV20-1 and TRBJ1-1; D not resolved. V was clipped by 6 bases and J by 3 bases, with 8 bases between them. CDR3 length: 11 residues. Germline CDR1 DFQATT, CDR2 SNEGSKA (reference sequence). CDR3 DNA, as far as it was read: TGCAGTGCCCGGAGGGACACTGAA. Its protein product is CSARRDTE. The CDR3 in its entirety is CSARRDTEAFF.

For this clone: The CDR3 goes on 3 residues after the read ends, and that part is filled in from the germline J gene. The chain links TRBV7-2 to TRBJ1-2, with TRBD1 matching 8 bases. CDR1 is SGHTA and CDR2 is FQGNSA in the germline V gene. The CDR3 is 14 residues long. This CDR3 is CASSLGQVTYDYTF. The part of the CDR3 DNA that was read is TGTGCCAGCAGCTTGGGACAGGTCACCTACGAC.

Turning to this clone: The CDR3 end is not reached by the read, which stops 3 residues before it; the germline J gene fills it in. The rearrangement uses TRBV4-1 and TRBJ2-7, with 9 bases fitting TRBD1. Germline lookup yields CDR1 MGHRA and CDR2 YSYEKL. V lost 2 bases and J lost 3; bases outside the gene matches: 8. The CDR3 has 16 amino acids. Here the CDR3 reads CASSQSGTGSFYEQYF. Incomplete CDR3 DNA: TGCGCCAGCAGCCAATCCGGGACAGGGAGCTTCTACGAG.

Regarding this clone: The read halts 3 residues ahead of the CDR3 end, with the missing end drawn from the germline J gene. The chain carries TRBV11-1 and TRBJ2-2; D not certain. Germline CDR1 reads SGHAT; CDR2 reads FQDESV (reference sequence). The CDR3 spans 13 residues. Trimming removed 6 bases from V and 10 bases from J, with 15 bases in between. CDR3 DNA (partial): TGTGCCAGCAGTTTTAAGGTATCCGCGGAG. This sequence encodes CASSFKVSAE. In full, the CDR3 reads CASSFKVSAELFF. Together with reference TRBV11-1 and TRBJ2-2, the CDR3 gives the full variable domain: EAEVAQSPRYKITEKSQAVAFWCDPISGHATLYWYRQILGQGPELLVQFQDESVVDDSQLPKDRFSAERLKGVDSTLKIQPAELGDSAMYLCASSFKVSAELFFGEGSRLTVL.